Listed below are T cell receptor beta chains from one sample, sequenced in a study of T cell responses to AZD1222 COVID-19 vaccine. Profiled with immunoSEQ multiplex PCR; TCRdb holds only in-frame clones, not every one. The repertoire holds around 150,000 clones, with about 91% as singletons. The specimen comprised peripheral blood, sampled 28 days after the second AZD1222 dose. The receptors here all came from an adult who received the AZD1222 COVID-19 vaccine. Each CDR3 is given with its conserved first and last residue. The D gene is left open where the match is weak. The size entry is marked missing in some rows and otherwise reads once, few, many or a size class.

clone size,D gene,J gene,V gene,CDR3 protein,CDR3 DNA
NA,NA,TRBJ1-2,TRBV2,CASRRDGHSYGYTF,TGTGCCAGCAGAAGGGACGGGCATAGCTATGGCTACACCTTC
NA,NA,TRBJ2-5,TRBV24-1,CATSDLSSSRETQYF,TGTGCCACCAGTGATTTATCGTCCTCCCGGGAGACCCAGTACTTC
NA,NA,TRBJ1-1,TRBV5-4,CASSPERNTEAFF,TGTGCCAGCAGCCCGGAGCGGAACACTGAAGCTTTCTTT
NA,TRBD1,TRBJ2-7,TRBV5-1,CASSLATGGYEQYF,TGCGCCAGCAGCTTGGCCACAGGGGGCTACGAGCAGTACTTC
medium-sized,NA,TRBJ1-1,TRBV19,CASSIHLGQGLEYTEAFF,TGTGCCAGTAGTATCCATTTGGGGCAGGGGTTGGAGTACACTGAAGCTTTCTTT
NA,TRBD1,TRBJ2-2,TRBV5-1,CASSLVAGGSGTGELFF,TGCGCCAGCAGCTTGGTTGCAGGGGGCTCGGGCACCGGGGAGCTGTTTTTT
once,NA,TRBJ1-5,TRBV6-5,CAISSHAVGNQPQHF,TGTGCCATCTCCTCGCACGCAGTCGGCAATCAGCCCCAGCATTTT
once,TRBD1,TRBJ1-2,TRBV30,CAGISRDSPYGYTF,TGTGCGGGGATTTCCCGGGACAGTCCTTATGGCTACACCTTC
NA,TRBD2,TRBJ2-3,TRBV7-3,CASSPMTSGSTYTQYF,TGTGCCAGCAGCCCGATGACTAGCGGGAGTACATATACGCAGTATTTT
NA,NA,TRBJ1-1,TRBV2,CASSEALFGGAEAFF,TGTGCCAGCAGTGAAGCGCTTTTTGGGGGCGCTGAAGCTTTCTTT
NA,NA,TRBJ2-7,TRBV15,CATSRDENLAYEQYF,TGTGCCACCAGCAGAGATGAAAACCTAGCCTACGAGCAGTACTTC
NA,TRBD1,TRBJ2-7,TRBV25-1,CSGTGGPYEQYF,TGTTCCGGGACAGGGGGCCCCTACGAGCAGTACTTC
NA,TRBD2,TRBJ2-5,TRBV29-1,CSVEGTSGQETQYF,TGCAGCGTAGAGGGGACTAGCGGTCAAGAGACCCAGTACTTC
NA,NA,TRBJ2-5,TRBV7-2,CASQMTRDGETQYF,TGTGCCAGCCAAATGACCCGGGACGGGGAGACCCAGTACTTC
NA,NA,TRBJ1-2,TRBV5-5,CASGGGSAYYGYTF,TGTGCCAGCGGCGGAGGATCCGCGTACTATGGCTACACCTTC
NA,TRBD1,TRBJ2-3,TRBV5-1,CASSSTGDTQYF,TGCGCCAGCAGCTCGACAGGGGATACGCAGTATTTT
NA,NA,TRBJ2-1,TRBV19,CASSPRRDSLGNEQFF,TGTGCCAGTAGTCCGCGCCGGGATTCTCTCGGGAATGAGCAGTTCTTC
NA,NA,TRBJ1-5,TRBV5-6,CASSLAGAHQPQHF,TGTGCCAGCAGCTTGGCTGGGGCCCATCAGCCCCAGCATTTT
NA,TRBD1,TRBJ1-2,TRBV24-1,CATSEAGGGYTF,TGTGCCACCAGTGAAGCAGGGGGCGGCTACACCTTC
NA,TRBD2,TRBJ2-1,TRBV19,CASIRGTSGGSYNEQFF,TGTGCCAGTATACGGGGGACTAGCGGGGGGTCCTACAATGAGCAGTTCTTC
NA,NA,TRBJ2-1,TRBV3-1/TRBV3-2,CASSPRGSEQFF,TGTGCCAGCAGCCCCCGGGGTAGTGAGCAGTTCTTC
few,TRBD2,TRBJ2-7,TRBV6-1,CASSGGGKLAGGDLYEQYF,TGTGCCAGCAGTGGCGGAGGAAAACTAGCGGGGGGCGATCTCTACGAGCAGTACTTC
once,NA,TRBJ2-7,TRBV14,CASSQDLSPGYSYEQYF,TGTGCCAGCAGCCAAGATCTTTCGCCCGGGTACTCCTACGAGCAGTACTTC
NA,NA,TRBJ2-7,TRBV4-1,CASSQDGGYEQYF,TGCGCCAGCAGCCAAGATGGGGGCTACGAGCAGTACTTC
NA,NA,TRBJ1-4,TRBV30,CAWSVEGVKFEKLFF,TGTGCCTGGAGTGTTGAGGGGGTAAAGTTTGAAAAACTGTTTTTT
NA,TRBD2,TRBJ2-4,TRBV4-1,CASSQMGLAGALAKNIQYF,TGCGCCAGCAGCCAGATGGGACTAGCGGGGGCCCTAGCCAAAAACATTCAGTACTTC
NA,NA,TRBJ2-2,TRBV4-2,CASSQGPGPGELFF,TGTGCCAGCAGCCAAGGTCCGGGGCCCGGGGAGCTGTTTTTT
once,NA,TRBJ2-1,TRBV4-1,CASSQDRTEGNEQFF,TGCGCCAGCAGCCAAGATAGGACAGAAGGGAATGAGCAGTTCTTC
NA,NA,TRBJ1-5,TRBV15,CATSSRSLNQPQHF,TGTGCCACCAGCAGCAGGTCACTCAATCAGCCCCAGCATTTT
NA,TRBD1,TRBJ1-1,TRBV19,CASSPRDRVRNTEAFF,TGTGCCAGTAGCCCCCGGGACAGGGTGAGGAACACTGAAGCTTTCTTT
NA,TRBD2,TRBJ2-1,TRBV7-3,CASSSGLAGVDEQFF,TGTGCCAGCAGCTCAGGACTAGCGGGAGTAGATGAGCAGTTCTTC
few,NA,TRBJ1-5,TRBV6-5,CASSWTVDSNQPQHF,TGTGCCAGCAGTTGGACAGTTGATAGCAATCAGCCCCAGCATTTT
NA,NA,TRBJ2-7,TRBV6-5,CASSYSRRASYEQYF,TGTGCCAGCAGTTACTCGAGAAGAGCCTCCTACGAGCAGTACTTC
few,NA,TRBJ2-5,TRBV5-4,CASSLGGGETQYF,TGTGCCAGCAGCTTGGGGGGTGGGGAGACCCAGTACTTC
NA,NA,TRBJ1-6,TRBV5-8,CASSFYSPLHF,TGTGCCAGCAGCTTCTATTCACCCCTCCACTTT
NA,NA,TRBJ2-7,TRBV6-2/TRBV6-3,CASSYWTVYEQYF,TGTGCCAGCAGTTACTGGACGGTCTACGAGCAGTACTTC
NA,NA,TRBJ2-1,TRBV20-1,CSARGTNEQFF,TGCAGTGCTAGAGGAACCAATGAGCAGTTCTTC